This TCR beta chain appears in the sequencing data of a study of blood T cell repertoires in COVID-19 (dated by TCRdb to the early 2020s). The study in broad terms: Samples covering the acute and convalescent phases of COVID-19 were provided by collaborators in the United States, Italy and Spain. The material from the prospective study consisted of cDNA or gDNA derived from T cells, B-cell-depleted T cells, or PBMCs. The dataset comprised deeply sampled blood TCRbeta repertoires from subjects exposed to, actively infected with, or recovered from COVID-19. A freely available public database, intended as a resource for researchers studying the immune response to SARS-CoV-2, is where the repertoires were released. The samples were drawn from two sources: the first 160 participants of the ongoing ImmuneRACE study, and 1,254 subjects contributed by 6 global collaborators. Sample metadata almost always included a de-identified subject ID, COVID-19 status, age in years and sex. HLA class I and class II types, where available, came from metadata supplied by the sample provider rather than from assay-based typing.

Notes on this clone: Its antigen is unknown. Base qualities are not provided; no much larger clone lies one nucleotide away.

In Seattle, one collaborating source enrolled patients while the infection was active and tracked those patients longitudinally over the course of disease. The collaborating institutions used their own protocols to collect whole blood in K2EDTA tubes. For TCRbeta analysis, collaborator samples were shipped as frozen whole blood, as isolated PBMCs, or as DNA extracted from either sample type. The immunoSEQ Assay, a bias-controlled multiplex PCR, was used to amplify TCRbeta CDR3 regions from genomic DNA. As for how the authors treated the data: Nucleated cell counts per sample were estimated from amplification of reference gene primers within the assay. Sequence reads were collapsed and filtered to measure the absolute abundance of every unique TCRbeta CDR3 rearrangement. For each sample, productive Simpson clonality was calculated as the square root of Simpson's diversity index over productive rearrangements. The table comes from immuneACCESS by way of TCRdb, which keeps in-frame sequences with V and J called. Part of the clones is missing from these tables; in studies checked, under half for an unresolved V gene and the rest for unknown reasons. The D gene and trimming were derived from the DNA, and the V and J assignments and clone size from that table. The sample profile shows 250,000 to 350,000 clones; about 80% of them were found once. The top ten hold 15% to 19% of the sample.

According to the germline V gene (reference sequence), CDR1 reads WNHNN and CDR2 reads SYGVQD. V is clipped by 10 bases and J by 4 bases, and the sequence between their germline boundaries is 23 bases long. CDR3 length: 15 amino acids, cysteine to phenylalanine. The entry retains the CDR3 DNA only, 45 bases that are in frame from base 1. Overall study outcomes, separate from this receptor: The amount of clinical and demographic metadata varied by source and participant and was provided uncurated.

Recombination linked TRBV10-1 to TRBJ2-7, with the D gene not confidently named. Sequencing input: peripheral blood. The receptor was isolated from a person between 65 and 80 years old with COVID-19, enrolled during active disease. The CDR3 protein: CANRRNDTYFYEQYF. The nucleotide sequence is TGCGCCAACAGACGAAACGACACATACTTTTACGAGCAGTACTTC.